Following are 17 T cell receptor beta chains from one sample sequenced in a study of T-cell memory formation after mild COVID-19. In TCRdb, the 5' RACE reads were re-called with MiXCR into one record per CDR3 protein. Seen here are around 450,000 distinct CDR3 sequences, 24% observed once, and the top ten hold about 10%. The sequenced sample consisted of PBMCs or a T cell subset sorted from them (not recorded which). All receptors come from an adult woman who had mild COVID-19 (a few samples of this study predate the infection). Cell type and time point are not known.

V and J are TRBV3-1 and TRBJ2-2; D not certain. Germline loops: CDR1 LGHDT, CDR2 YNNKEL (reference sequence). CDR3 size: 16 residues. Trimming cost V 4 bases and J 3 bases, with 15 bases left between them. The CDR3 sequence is CASSPRSPFYTGELFF. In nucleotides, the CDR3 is TGTGCCAGCAGCCCACGATCGCCCTTTTACACCGGGGAGCTGTTTTTT.

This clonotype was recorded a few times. The chain's CDR3 is CASTQGVGTPSSYEQYF. In DNA, the CDR3 is TGTGCCAGCACCCAAGGGGTTGGGACACCGAGTTCCTACGAGCAGTACTTC. The chain links TRBV7-8 to TRBJ2-7, with D perhaps TRBD1 (6 bases). The V end was cut by 7 bases, the J end by 1 base, with 23 bases between. From germline, CDR1 is SGHVS and CDR2 FQNEAQ. The CDR3 contains 17 residues. Full variable domain (rest looked up from reference TRBV7-8 and TRBJ2-7): GAGVSQSPRYKVAKRGQDVALRCDPISGHVSLFWYQQALGQGPEFLTYFQNEAQLDKSGLPSDRFFAERPEGSVSTLKIQRTQQEDSAVYLCASTQGVGTPSSYEQYFGPGTRLTVT.

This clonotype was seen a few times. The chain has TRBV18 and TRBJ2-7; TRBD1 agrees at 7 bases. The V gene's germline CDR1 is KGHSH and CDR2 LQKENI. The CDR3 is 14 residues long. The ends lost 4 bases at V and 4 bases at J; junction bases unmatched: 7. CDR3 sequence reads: CASSRTGTVYEQYF. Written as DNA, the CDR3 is TGTGCCAGCTCACGTACCGGGACAGTATACGAGCAGTACTTC.

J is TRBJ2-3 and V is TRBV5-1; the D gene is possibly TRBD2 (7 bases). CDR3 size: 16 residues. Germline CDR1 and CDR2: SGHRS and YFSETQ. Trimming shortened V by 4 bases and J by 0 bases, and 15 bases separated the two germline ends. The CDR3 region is CASSGGGTFSTDTQYF. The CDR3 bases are TGCGCCAGCAGCGGGGGGGGGACATTCAGCACAGATACGCAGTATTTT.

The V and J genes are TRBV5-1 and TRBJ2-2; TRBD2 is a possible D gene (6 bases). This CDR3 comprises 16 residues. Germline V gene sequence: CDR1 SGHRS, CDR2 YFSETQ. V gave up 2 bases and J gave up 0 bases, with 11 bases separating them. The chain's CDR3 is CASSLRAGPNTGELFF. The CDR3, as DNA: TGCGCCAGCAGCTTAAGAGCGGGCCCGAACACCGGGGAGCTGTTTTTT.

The CDR3 sequence is CAISPSQGAGVEKLFF. CDR3 bases: TGTGCCATCAGCCCGTCCCAGGGGGCAGGAGTTGAAAAACTGTTTTTT. The chain combines TRBV10-3 with TRBJ1-4, with 8 bases matching TRBD1. The CDR3 has 16 residues. Trimming cost V 6 bases and J 7 bases; bases outside gene matches: 13. CDR1 and CDR2 from the germline V gene are ENHRY and SYGVKD.

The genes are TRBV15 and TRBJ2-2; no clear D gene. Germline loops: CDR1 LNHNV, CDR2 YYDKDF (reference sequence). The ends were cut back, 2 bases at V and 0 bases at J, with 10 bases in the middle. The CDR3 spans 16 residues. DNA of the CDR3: TGTGCCACCAGCAGAAGCCGGAATGCGAACACCGGGGAGCTGTTTTTT. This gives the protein CATSRSRNANTGELFF.

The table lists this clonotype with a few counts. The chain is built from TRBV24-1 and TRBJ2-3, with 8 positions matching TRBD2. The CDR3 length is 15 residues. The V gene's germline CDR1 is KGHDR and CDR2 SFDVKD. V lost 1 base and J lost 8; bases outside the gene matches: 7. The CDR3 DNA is TGTGCCACCAGTGATTTTGCGGGAGGCGGACTTACGCAGTATTTT. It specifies CATSDFAGGGLTQYF.

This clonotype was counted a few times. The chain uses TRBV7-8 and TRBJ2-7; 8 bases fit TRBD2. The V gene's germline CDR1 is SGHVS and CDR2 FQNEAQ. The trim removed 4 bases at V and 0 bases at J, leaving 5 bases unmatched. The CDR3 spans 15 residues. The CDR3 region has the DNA TGTGCCAGCAGCTCTCGCGGGGGGATCTCCTACGAGCAGTACTTC. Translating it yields CASSSRGGISYEQYF.

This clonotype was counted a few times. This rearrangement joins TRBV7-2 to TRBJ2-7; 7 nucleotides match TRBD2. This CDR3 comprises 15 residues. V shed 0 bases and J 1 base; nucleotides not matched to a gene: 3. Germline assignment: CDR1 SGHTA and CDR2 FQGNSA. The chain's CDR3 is CASSLARGGSYEQYF. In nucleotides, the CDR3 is TGTGCCAGCAGCTTAGCCCGCGGGGGTTCCTACGAGCAGTACTTC. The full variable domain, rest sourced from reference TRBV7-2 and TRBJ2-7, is GAGVSQSPSNKVTEKGKDVELRCDPISGHTALYWYRQSLGQGLEFLIYFQGNSAPDKSGLPSDRFSAERTGGSVSTLTIQRTQQEDSAVYLCASSLARGGSYEQYFGPGTRLTVT.

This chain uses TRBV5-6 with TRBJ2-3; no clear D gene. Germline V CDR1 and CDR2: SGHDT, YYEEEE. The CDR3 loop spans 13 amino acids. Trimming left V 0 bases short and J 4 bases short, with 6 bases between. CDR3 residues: CASSLGASDTQYF. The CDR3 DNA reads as TGTGCCAGCAGCTTGGGAGCCTCAGATACGCAGTATTTT. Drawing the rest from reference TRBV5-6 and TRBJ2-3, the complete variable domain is DAGVTQSPTHLIKTRGQQVTLRCSPKSGHDTVSWYQQALGQGPQFIFQYYEEEERQRGNFPDRFSGHQFPNYSSELNVNALLLGDSALYLCASSLGASDTQYFGPGTRLTVL.

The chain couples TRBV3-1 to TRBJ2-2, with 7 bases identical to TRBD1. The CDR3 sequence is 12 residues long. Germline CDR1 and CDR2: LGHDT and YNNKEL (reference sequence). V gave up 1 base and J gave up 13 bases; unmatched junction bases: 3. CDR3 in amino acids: CASSQGRTGLFF. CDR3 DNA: TGTGCCAGCAGCCAAGGAAGGACAGGGCTGTTTTTT.

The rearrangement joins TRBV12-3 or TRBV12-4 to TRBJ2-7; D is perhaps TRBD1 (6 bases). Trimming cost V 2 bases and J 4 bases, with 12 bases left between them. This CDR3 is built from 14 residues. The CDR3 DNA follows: TGTGCCAGCAGTTTATCGACAGGCTGGTACGAGCAGTACTTC. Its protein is CASSLSTGWYEQYF.

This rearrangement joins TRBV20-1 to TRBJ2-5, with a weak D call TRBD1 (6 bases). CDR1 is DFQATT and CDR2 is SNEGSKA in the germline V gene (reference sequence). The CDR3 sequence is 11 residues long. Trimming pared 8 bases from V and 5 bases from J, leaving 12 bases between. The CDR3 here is CSSGARETQYF. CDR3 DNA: TGCAGTTCAGGGGCGAGGGAGACCCAGTACTTC.

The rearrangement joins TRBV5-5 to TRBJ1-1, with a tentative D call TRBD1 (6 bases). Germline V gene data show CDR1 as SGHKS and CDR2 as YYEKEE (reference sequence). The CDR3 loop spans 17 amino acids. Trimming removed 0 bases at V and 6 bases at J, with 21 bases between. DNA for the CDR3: TGTGCCAGCAGCTTGGTCGGGAGGCAGGGGTCGGGAGCTGAAGCTTTCTTT. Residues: CASSLVGRQGSGAEAFF.

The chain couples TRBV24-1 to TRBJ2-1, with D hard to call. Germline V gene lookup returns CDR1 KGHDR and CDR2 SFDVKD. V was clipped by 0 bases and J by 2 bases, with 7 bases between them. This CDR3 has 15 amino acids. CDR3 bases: TGTGCCACCAGTGATTTGATTGGGCCCTACAATGAGCAGTTCTTC. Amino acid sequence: CATSDLIGPYNEQFF.

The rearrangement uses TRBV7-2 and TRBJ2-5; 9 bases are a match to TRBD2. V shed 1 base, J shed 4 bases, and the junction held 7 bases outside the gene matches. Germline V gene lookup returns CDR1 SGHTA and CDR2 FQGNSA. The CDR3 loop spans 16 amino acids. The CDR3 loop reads CASSLVVSGRVETQYF. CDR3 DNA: TGTGCCAGCAGCTTAGTGGTTAGCGGGAGAGTAGAGACCCAGTACTTC.